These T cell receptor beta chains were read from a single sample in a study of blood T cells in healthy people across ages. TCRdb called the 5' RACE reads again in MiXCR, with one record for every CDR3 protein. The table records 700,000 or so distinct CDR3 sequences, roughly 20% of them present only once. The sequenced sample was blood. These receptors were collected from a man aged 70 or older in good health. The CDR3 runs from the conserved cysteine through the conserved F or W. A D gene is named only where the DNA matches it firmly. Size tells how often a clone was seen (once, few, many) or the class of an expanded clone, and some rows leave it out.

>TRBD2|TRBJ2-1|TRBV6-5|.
TGTGCCGCCGGGAGGCAGGGCTCCTACAATGAGCAGTTCTTC
CAAGRQGSYNEQFF
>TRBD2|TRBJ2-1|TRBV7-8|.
TGTGCCAGCAGCTTAGGGTTGCGGGAGTACAATGAGCAGTTCTTC
CASSLGLREYNEQFF
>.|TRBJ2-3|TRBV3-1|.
TGTGCCAGCAGCCAACTGGGGGGAAGCACAGATACGCAGTATTTT
CASSQLGGSTDTQYF
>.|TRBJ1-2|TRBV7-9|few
TGTGCCAGCAGCTCGAGGGGTTTAGGGAGCCTAAACTATGGCTACACCTTC
CASSSRGLGSLNYGYTF
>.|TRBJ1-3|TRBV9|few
TGTGCCAGCAGCGCCTACCGGGACGGACGTTCTAACTCTGGAAACACCATATATTTT
CASSAYRDGRSNSGNTIYF
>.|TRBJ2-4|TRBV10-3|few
TGTGCCATCAGTGATGCGGAGACCTTAGCCAAAAACATTCAGTACTTC
CAISDAETLAKNIQYF
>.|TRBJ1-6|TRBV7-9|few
TGTGCCAGCAGATTGGCGGCCAATTCACCCCTCCACTTT
CASRLAANSPLHF
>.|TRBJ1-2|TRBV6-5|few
TGTGCCAGCAGGAGTAACAGGGCTGGTGGCTACACCTTC
CASRSNRAGGYTF
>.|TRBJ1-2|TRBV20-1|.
TGCAGTGCTAGTCTCCGCGGTATGGTACGGGGGGAAGGGGGCTACACCTTC
CSASLRGMVRGEGGYTF
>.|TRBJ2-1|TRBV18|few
TGTGCCAGCTCGCCGACCGGGACTGGCGCCAGCGGAAATGAGCAGTTCTTC
CASSPTGTGASGNEQFF
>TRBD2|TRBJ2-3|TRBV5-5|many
TGTGCCAGCAGGCCGGAACTAGCGAGTAGAGATACGCAGTATTTT
CASRPELASRDTQYF
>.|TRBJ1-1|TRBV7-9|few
TGTGCCAGCAGCCCTTTTGGGGATTCGACTGAAGCTTTCTTT
CASSPFGDSTEAFF
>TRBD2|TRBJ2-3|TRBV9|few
TGTGCCGGCAGCCCCTATGGGACTAGTAACCCAGATACGCAGTATTTT
CAGSPYGTSNPDTQYF
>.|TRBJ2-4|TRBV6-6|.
TGTGCCAGCACCTTAGACAGCCGATGGAACATTCAGTACTTC
CASTLDSRWNIQYF
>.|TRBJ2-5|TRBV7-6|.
TGTGCCAGCAGCTTAGGGGCTGGGGGGCCATTGCGAGAGACCCAGTACTTC
CASSLGAGGPLRETQYF